The clone carrying this T cell receptor (beta chain) appeared many times. Its antigen remains unidentified. These data come from a study of identical twins. Study-level results: Models underestimated TCR alpha sharing (out-of-frame) in monozygotic twins. With abundant cord blood beta clonotypes, insertions were fewer; memory repertoires showed no such pattern.

A single record per CDR3 protein comes from TCRdb applying MiXCR to the 5' RACE reads. The profile shows more than 1.5 million distinct CDR3 sequences, around a third of them singletons. This TCR came from a newborn girl in good health. Sequenced sample: cord blood.

As DNA, the CDR3 is TGTGCCAGCAGCCAAGATAGGCGGGGGGGCTCCTACAATGAGCAGTTCTTC. Protein sequence: CASSQDRRGGSYNEQFF. The V call is TRBV4-2, the J call TRBJ2-1, with 9 bases lining up with TRBD2. CDR3 length: 17 amino acids. The V segment lost 0 bases and the J segment 0 bases; nucleotides outside the gene matches: 3. From germline, CDR1 is LGHNA and CDR2 YNFKEQ.